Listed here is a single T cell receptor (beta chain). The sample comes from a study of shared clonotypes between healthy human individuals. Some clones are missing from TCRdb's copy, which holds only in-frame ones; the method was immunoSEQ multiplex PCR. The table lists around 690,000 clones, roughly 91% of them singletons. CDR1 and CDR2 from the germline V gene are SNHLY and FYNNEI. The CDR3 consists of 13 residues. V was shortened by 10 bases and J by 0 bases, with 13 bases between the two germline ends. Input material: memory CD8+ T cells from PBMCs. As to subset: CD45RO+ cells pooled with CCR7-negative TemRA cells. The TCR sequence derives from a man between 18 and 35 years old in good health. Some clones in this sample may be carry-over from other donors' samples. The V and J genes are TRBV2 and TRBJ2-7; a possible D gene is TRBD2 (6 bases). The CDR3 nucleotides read TGTGCCAACGGACTACCCAACTCCTACGAGCAGTACTTC. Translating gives CANGLPNSYEQYF.